This T cell receptor (beta chain) was sequenced in a study of vaccination and CD4 T cells after COVID-19. Study details: For each participant, vaccination comprised two doses of either the BNT162b2 or the mRNA-1273 vaccine. Stimulation of the cells used overlapping spike peptide pools from SARS-CoV-2 and from the common cold coronaviruses HCoV-NL63, HCoV-OC43 and HCoV-229E.

Trimming stripped 2 bases from V and 3 bases from J, with 16 bases between. CDR3 length: 16 residues. Germline loops: CDR1 DFQATT, CDR2 SNEGSKA (reference sequence). Sequenced with the Oncomine TCR Beta short-read assay was DNA taken from cultured CD4+ T cells. TCRdb re-called the PCR reads with MiXCR, one entry per CDR3 protein. The sample carries some 15,000 distinct CDR3 sequences, 50% to 55% recorded once. Treatment defined: roughly 11-day PBMC culture with coronavirus spike peptide pools or control peptides (ViraFEST assay). The ViraFEST method relied on peptide pools to expand antigen-specific T cells, followed by TCR sequencing. A remark on this clonotype: Its antigen is unknown.

The gene calls are TRBV20-1 and TRBJ1-4; D is unclear. The sequencing input was CD4+ T cells from blood, cultured in vitro. This clonotype was obtained from a human donor who had recovered from COVID-19. The CDR3 loop is CSARSRSSAANEKLFF. As DNA, the CDR3 is TGCAGTGCTAGAAGTAGAAGTTCCGCCGCTAATGAAAAACTGTTTTTT.